This record concerns one TCR beta chain sequence. The CDR3 has 15 residues. The V gene's germline CDR1 is SGHAT and CDR2 FQNNGV. V trimming: 5 bases; J trimming: 7 bases; junction bases outside the gene matches: 9. This specimen comes from a study of blood T cell repertoires in COVID-19. About the study: Researchers got acute and convalescent COVID-19 samples from the United States, Italy and Spain. PBMCs, B-cell-depleted T cells, or T cells were the source of the cDNA or gDNA that made up the material.

In the original workflow: Researchers report that nucleated cell counts were estimated from reference gene primer amplification. This table comes from immunoSEQ multiplex PCR, and its TCRdb copy is limited to in-frame clones, with some not included. From that table come the V and J calls and clone size; the DNA was used to work out D and trimming. The data hold about 150,000 clones, with roughly nine tenths observed a single time. The TCR originated in a woman between 55 and 75 years old with active COVID-19. The V and J genes are TRBV11-2 and TRBJ2-1; 9 nucleotides align to TRBD2. The sequencing input was peripheral blood. CDR3 region: CASSPTAGGSNEQFF. Here the CDR3 DNA reads TGTGCCAGCAGCCCGACCGCGGGAGGGTCAAATGAGCAGTTCTTC. The full variable domain, rest sourced from reference TRBV11-2 and TRBJ2-1, is EAGVAQSPRYKIIEKRQSVAFWCNPISGHATLYWYQQILGQGPKLLIQFQNNGVVDDSQLPKDRFSAERLKGVDSTLKIQPAKLEDSAVYLCASSPTAGGSNEQFFGPGTRLTVL.